The present T cell receptor beta chain was sequenced within a study of shared clonotypes between healthy human individuals. Worth noting for this clone: Its antigen is not identified.

Repertoires were generated with immunoSEQ multiplex PCR, while TCRdb's copy carries only in-frame clones and drops some. The top ten hold roughly 1.7% of the sample, which has around 1.9 million clones, 85% to 95% seen once. Findings and limits, study-wide: In general, naive subsets displayed greater estimated richness than memory subsets did.

V lost 0 bases, J lost 7 bases, and 7 bases lay in between. CDR1 and CDR2 from the germline V gene are SGDLS and YYNGEE. There are 12 residues in the CDR3. Terminally differentiated effector memory CD45RA+ cells were left out of the naive CD8 fraction, which was CD45RO-negative and positively selected for CCR7. The clonotype was recovered from a man aged 18 to 29 in good health. Some clones in this sample may be carry-over from other donors' samples. Sequencing was carried out using naive CD8+ T cells from PBMCs. This chain links TRBV9 with TRBJ1-1; D gene unclear. The CDR3 here is CASSVVDGEAFF. The DNA for the CDR3 is TGTGCCAGCAGCGTAGTTGACGGTGAAGCTTTCTTT.